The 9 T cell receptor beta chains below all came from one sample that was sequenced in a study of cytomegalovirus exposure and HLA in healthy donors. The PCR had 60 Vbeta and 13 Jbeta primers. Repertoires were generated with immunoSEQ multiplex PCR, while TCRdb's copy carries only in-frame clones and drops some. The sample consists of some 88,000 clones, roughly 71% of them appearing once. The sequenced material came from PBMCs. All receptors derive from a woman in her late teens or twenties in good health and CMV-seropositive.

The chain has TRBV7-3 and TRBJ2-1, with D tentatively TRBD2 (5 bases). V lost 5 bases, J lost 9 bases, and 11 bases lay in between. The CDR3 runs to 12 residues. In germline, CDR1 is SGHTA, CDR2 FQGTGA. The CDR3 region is CASSRDSGEQFF. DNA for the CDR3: TGTGCCAGCAGCCGGGATTCCGGTGAGCAGTTCTTC.

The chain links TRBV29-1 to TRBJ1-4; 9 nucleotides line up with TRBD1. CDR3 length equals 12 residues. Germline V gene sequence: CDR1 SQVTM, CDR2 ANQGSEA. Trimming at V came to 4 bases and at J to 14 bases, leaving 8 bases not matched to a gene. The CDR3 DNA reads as TGCAGCGTTGGTGAACCGGGACAGGGCCTGTTTTTT. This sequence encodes CSVGEPGQGLFF.

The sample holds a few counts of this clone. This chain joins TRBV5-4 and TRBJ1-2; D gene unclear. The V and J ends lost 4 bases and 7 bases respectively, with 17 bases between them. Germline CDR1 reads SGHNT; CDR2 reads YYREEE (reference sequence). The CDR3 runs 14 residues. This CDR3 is CASSQEECTAGYTF. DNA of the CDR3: TGTGCCAGCAGCCAAGAAGAATGTACTGCTGGCTACACCTTC. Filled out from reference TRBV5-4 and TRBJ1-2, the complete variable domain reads ETGVTQSPTHLIKTRGQQVTLRCSSQSGHNTVSWYQQALGQGPQFIFQYYREEENGRGNFPPRFSGLQFPNYSSELNVNALELDDSALYLCASSQEECTAGYTFGSGTRLTVV.

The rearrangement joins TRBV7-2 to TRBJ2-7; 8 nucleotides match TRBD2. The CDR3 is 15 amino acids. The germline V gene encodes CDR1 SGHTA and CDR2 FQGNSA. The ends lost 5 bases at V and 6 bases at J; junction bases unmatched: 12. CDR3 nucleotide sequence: TGTGCCAGCAGCCCTAGACGGGACCTAGCGGGCGAGCAGTACTTC. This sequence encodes CASSPRRDLAGEQYF.

CDR3 sequence reads: CASSPGRTSGSSVTGELFF. CDR3 bases: TGTGCCAGCTCACCAGGGAGGACTAGCGGGAGCTCGGTCACCGGGGAGCTGTTTTTT. The chain is built from TRBV18 and TRBJ2-2; 13 positions agree with TRBD2. Germline values: CDR1 KGHSH, CDR2 LQKENI. V lost 2 bases to trimming and J lost 4 bases; unmatched junction nucleotides: 10. The CDR3 consists of 19 residues. The variable domain in full, completed from reference TRBV18 and TRBJ2-2, reads NAGVMQNPRHLVRRRGQEARLRCSPMKGHSHVYWYRQLPEEGLKFMVYLQKENIIDESGMPKERFSAEFPKEGPSILRIQQVVRGDSAAYFCASSPGRTSGSSVTGELFFGEGSRLTVL.

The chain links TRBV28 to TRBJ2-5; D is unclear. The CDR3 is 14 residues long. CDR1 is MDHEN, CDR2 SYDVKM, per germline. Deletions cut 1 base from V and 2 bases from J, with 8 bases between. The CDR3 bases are TGTGCCAGCAGTTTATCAGGTGCACAAGAGACCCAGTACTTC. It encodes CASSLSGAQETQYF.

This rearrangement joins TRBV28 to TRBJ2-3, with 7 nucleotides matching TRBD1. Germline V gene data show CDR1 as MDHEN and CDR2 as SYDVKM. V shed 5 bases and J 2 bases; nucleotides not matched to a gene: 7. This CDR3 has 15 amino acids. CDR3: CASSPGGKHTDTQYF. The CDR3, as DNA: TGTGCCAGCAGTCCAGGGGGAAAACACACAGATACGCAGTATTTT.

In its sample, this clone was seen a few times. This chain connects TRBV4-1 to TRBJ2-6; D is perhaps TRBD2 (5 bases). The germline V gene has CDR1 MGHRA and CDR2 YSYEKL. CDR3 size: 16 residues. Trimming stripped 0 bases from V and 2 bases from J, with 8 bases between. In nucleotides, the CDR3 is TGCGCCAGCAGCCAAGAAAGAGGGACTGGGGCCAACGTCCTGACTTTC. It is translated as CASSQERGTGANVLTF.

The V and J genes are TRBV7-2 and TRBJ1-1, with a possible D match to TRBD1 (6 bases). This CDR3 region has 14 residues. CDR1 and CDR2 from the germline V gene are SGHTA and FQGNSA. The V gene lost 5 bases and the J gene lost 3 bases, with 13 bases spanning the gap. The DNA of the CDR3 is TGTGCCAGCAGCACCCAGGGGAGGGACACTGAAGCTTTCTTT. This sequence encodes CASSTQGRDTEAFF.